Detailed here is one T cell receptor (beta chain). Its antigen is not identified. The read terminates 3 residues before the CDR3 end, so the remaining end is supplied by the germline J gene. The CDR3 totals 17 residues. Germline V lookup: CDR1 SGHRS, CDR2 YFSETQ. The data belong to a study of Tregs in tolerant kidney transplant recipients. Study-level findings and limits: Findings come from small patient numbers and require larger validation. Expanding Tregs on activated donor B cells appeared to best identify donor-specific TCRbeta clones. Donor-specific Treg expansion exceeded global Treg expansion in tolerant patients, suggesting antigen drive. Nucleotide sequences could not be compared across some patients' samples due to primer changes.

The assay was immunoSEQ multiplex PCR, and TCRdb's table has in-frame clones only and misses some. The specimen's table records over 25,000 clones. The sample in question was CD8+ T cells from blood, obtained before the transplant. This receptor was taken from a human donor who received a combined kidney and bone marrow transplant. The rearrangement joins TRBV5-1 to TRBJ1-2; no reliable D call. The CDR3 reads CASSLAFGRNLNSGYTF. CDR3 bases read: TGCGCCAGCAGCTTGGCCTTCGGCAGGAACCTTAATTCAGGC. Filled out from reference TRBV5-1 and TRBJ1-2, the complete variable domain reads KAGVTQTPRYLIKTRGQQVTLSCSPISGHRSVSWYQQTPGQGLQFLFEYFSETQRNKGNFPGRFSGRQFSNSRSEMNVSTLELGDSALYLCASSLAFGRNLNSGYTFGSGTRLTVV.